A selection of T cell receptor beta chains follows, all from one sample in a study of somatic mutations in cytotoxic T cells in rheumatoid arthritis. This table comes from immunoSEQ multiplex PCR, and its TCRdb copy is limited to in-frame clones, with some not included. The top ten clones hold 8% to 11% of a sample with 20,000 or so clones, over 75% of them seen once. Sequencing was performed on CD8+ T cells sorted from blood. The receptors derive from a woman aged 45-65 years in good health. Both conserved end residues are part of each CDR3. Each record gives: J gene, V gene, clone size, D gene, CDR3 protein, CDR3 DNA. D genes are given only for firm matches. Size values are once, few and many counts, or a class for expanded clones, and some rows have none.

j_gene: TRBJ2-7
v_gene: TRBV29-1
abundance: once
d_gene: -
CDR3aa: CSVETGEVDEQYF
CDR3nt: TGCAGCGTTGAAACGGGGGAGGTCGACGAGCAGTACTTC

j_gene: TRBJ2-4
v_gene: TRBV4-1
abundance: few
d_gene: TRBD2
CDR3aa: CASSQDAGGSKNIQYF
CDR3nt: TGCGCCAGCAGCCAAGACGCCGGGGGGTCCAAAAACATTCAGTACTTC

j_gene: TRBJ2-1
v_gene: TRBV6-5
abundance: once
d_gene: -
CDR3aa: CASRGRGASYNEQFF
CDR3nt: TGTGCCAGCAGGGGGCGAGGGGCGTCCTACAATGAGCAGTTCTTC

j_gene: TRBJ1-4
v_gene: TRBV5-1
abundance: -
d_gene: -
CDR3aa: CASSFEGATEKLFF
CDR3nt: TGCGCCAGCAGCTTTGAGGGTGCGACCGAAAAACTGTTTTTT

j_gene: TRBJ1-1
v_gene: TRBV6-7
abundance: -
d_gene: -
CDR3aa: CAPLRGSEAFF
CDR3nt: TGTGCCCCTCTGCGGGGGAGTGAAGCTTTCTTT

j_gene: TRBJ2-3
v_gene: TRBV6-4
abundance: -
d_gene: -
CDR3aa: CASSDSFRVGTDTQYF
CDR3nt: TGTGCCAGCAGTGACTCCTTCAGGGTTGGCACAGATACGCAGTATTTT

j_gene: TRBJ2-5
v_gene: TRBV6-6
abundance: -
d_gene: TRBD1
CDR3aa: CASSYVQGVETQYF
CDR3nt: TGTGCCAGCAGTTATGTACAGGGGGTGGAGACCCAGTACTTC

j_gene: TRBJ1-1
v_gene: TRBV6-5
abundance: once
d_gene: -
CDR3aa: CASSLQIYTEAFF
CDR3nt: TGTGCCAGCAGTCTTCAAATCTACACTGAAGCTTTCTTT

j_gene: TRBJ2-7
v_gene: TRBV6-5
abundance: -
d_gene: -
CDR3aa: CASRIDTYYEQYF
CDR3nt: TGTGCCAGCAGAATAGACACATACTACGAGCAGTACTTC

j_gene: TRBJ2-3
v_gene: TRBV28
abundance: -
d_gene: -
CDR3aa: CASSFPSSTDTQYF
CDR3nt: TGTGCCAGCAGTTTTCCCAGTAGCACAGATACGCAGTATTTT

j_gene: TRBJ1-3
v_gene: TRBV27
abundance: -
d_gene: -
CDR3aa: CASSRNSGNTIYF
CDR3nt: TGTGCCAGCAGTCGAAACTCTGGAAACACCATATATTTT

j_gene: TRBJ2-7
v_gene: TRBV5-5
abundance: -
d_gene: -
CDR3aa: CASSLGSGEQYF
CDR3nt: TGTGCCAGCAGCTTGGGGAGCGGCGAGCAGTACTTC

j_gene: TRBJ1-1
v_gene: TRBV19
abundance: -
d_gene: -
CDR3aa: CASRGMNTEAFF
CDR3nt: TGTGCCAGTAGGGGGATGAACACTGAAGCTTTCTTT

j_gene: TRBJ2-7
v_gene: TRBV30
abundance: few
d_gene: TRBD1
CDR3aa: CAWAPGQGAEQYF
CDR3nt: TGTGCCTGGGCCCCGGGACAGGGTGCCGAGCAGTACTTC

j_gene: TRBJ2-7
v_gene: TRBV9
abundance: few
d_gene: -
CDR3aa: CASSVETGSSYEQYF
CDR3nt: TGTGCCAGCAGCGTAGAAACGGGTAGCTCCTACGAGCAGTACTTC

j_gene: TRBJ2-4
v_gene: TRBV2
abundance: -
d_gene: TRBD2
CDR3aa: CASIVGGGVQTF
CDR3nt: TGTGCCAGCATCGTGGGGGGGGGTGTCCAGACCTTC

j_gene: TRBJ2-7
v_gene: TRBV7-9
abundance: -
d_gene: -
CDR3aa: CASSPGGYEQYF
CDR3nt: TGTGCCAGCAGCCCCGGGGGCTACGAGCAGTACTTC

j_gene: TRBJ1-5
v_gene: TRBV6-6
abundance: medium-sized
d_gene: -
CDR3aa: CASTPPGDIDQPQHF
CDR3nt: TGTGCCAGCACTCCCCCGGGGGACATCGATCAGCCCCAGCATTTT

j_gene: TRBJ2-1
v_gene: TRBV6-4
abundance: -
d_gene: TRBD2
CDR3aa: CASSTLAGSYNEQFF
CDR3nt: TGTGCCAGCAGCACCCTAGCGGGCTCCTACAATGAGCAGTTCTTC

j_gene: TRBJ2-7
v_gene: TRBV27
abundance: -
d_gene: -
CDR3aa: CASSLTGDLLF
CDR3nt: TGTGCCAGCAGTTTGACCGGGGACCTCCTCTTC

j_gene: TRBJ2-7
v_gene: TRBV28
abundance: -
d_gene: TRBD2
CDR3aa: CASRNSGGAYEQYF
CDR3nt: TGTGCCAGCAGAAATAGCGGGGGGGCTTACGAGCAGTACTTC

j_gene: TRBJ2-1
v_gene: TRBV9
abundance: -
d_gene: TRBD2
CDR3aa: CASSPTAGGYNEQFF
CDR3nt: TGTGCCAGCAGCCCCACTGCGGGAGGGTACAATGAGCAGTTCTTC

j_gene: TRBJ2-7
v_gene: TRBV9
abundance: -
d_gene: -
CDR3aa: CASSVDTEGGNYEQYF
CDR3nt: TGTGCCAGCAGCGTGGATACAGAGGGCGGAAACTACGAGCAGTACTTC

j_gene: TRBJ1-5
v_gene: TRBV5-8
abundance: -
d_gene: -
CDR3aa: CATSRRLTDQPQHF
CDR3nt: TGTGCCACCTCTCGGCGGCTAACTGATCAGCCCCAGCATTTT

j_gene: TRBJ1-1
v_gene: TRBV6-4
abundance: -
d_gene: -
CDR3aa: CASTLGEAFF
CDR3nt: TGTGCCAGCACTCTCGGTGAAGCTTTCTTT

j_gene: TRBJ2-6
v_gene: TRBV6-5
abundance: -
d_gene: -
CDR3aa: CASSYVFSGANVLTF
CDR3nt: TGTGCCAGCAGTTACGTCTTTTCTGGGGCCAACGTCCTGACTTTC

j_gene: TRBJ1-4
v_gene: TRBV7-9
abundance: -
d_gene: -
CDR3aa: CASSPSGTNEKLFF
CDR3nt: TGTGCCAGCAGCCCGTCTGGGACAAATGAAAAACTGTTTTTT

j_gene: TRBJ2-7
v_gene: TRBV29-1
abundance: -
d_gene: -
CDR3aa: CSVVLGDSYEQYF
CDR3nt: TGCAGCGTTGTACTTGGGGACTCCTACGAGCAGTACTTC

j_gene: TRBJ1-1
v_gene: TRBV14
abundance: few
d_gene: -
CDR3aa: CASSQRQPNTEAFF
CDR3nt: TGTGCCAGCAGCCAAAGACAGCCGAACACTGAAGCTTTCTTT

j_gene: TRBJ2-1
v_gene: TRBV29-1
abundance: -
d_gene: -
CDR3aa: CSVEYRSYNEQFF
CDR3nt: TGCAGCGTTGAGTACAGATCCTACAATGAGCAGTTCTTC

j_gene: TRBJ2-5
v_gene: TRBV5-1
abundance: few
d_gene: -
CDR3aa: CASSLDETQYF
CDR3nt: TGCGCCAGCAGCTTGGATGAGACCCAGTACTTC

j_gene: TRBJ2-7
v_gene: TRBV25-1
abundance: -
d_gene: -
CDR3aa: CASSPGPREQYF
CDR3nt: TGTGCCAGCAGTCCCGGGCCGAGAGAGCAGTACTTC

j_gene: TRBJ2-1
v_gene: TRBV6-5
abundance: -
d_gene: TRBD1
CDR3aa: CASSYTGQVINEQFF
CDR3nt: TGTGCCAGCAGTTACACAGGACAGGTTATCAATGAGCAGTTCTTC

j_gene: TRBJ1-4
v_gene: TRBV18
abundance: -
d_gene: TRBD1
CDR3aa: CASSPTGGVFEKLFF
CDR3nt: TGTGCCAGCTCACCAACAGGGGGCGTATTCGAAAAACTGTTTTTT